The sequence of this T cell receptor (beta chain) was determined in a study of blood T cell repertoires in COVID-19. Profiling relied on immunoSEQ multiplex PCR, and the TCRdb table lists in-frame clones only, not all of them. The sample yields roughly 300,000 clones, 80% to 95% seen once. Germline V gene data show CDR1 as SGHRS and CDR2 as YFSETQ. J was trimmed by 5 bases and V by 0 bases; bases with no gene match: 10. The CDR3 spans 17 residues. The chain links TRBV5-1 to TRBJ2-7, with 11 bases that match TRBD2. This clonotype was obtained from a woman aged 25 to 39 with COVID-19, enrolled during active disease. The sample was peripheral blood. CDR3 DNA sequence: TGCGCCAGCAGCTTGGGGGGAACTAGCGGGAGTGAGAACGAGCAGTACTTC. Residues: CASSLGGTSGSENEQYF.